These 10 T cell receptor beta chains came from one sample sequenced in a study of CD8 T cells in Susac syndrome. The authors reverse transcribed roughly 0.5 to 1 ug RNA with random hexamers. TCRdb processed the immunoSEQ multiplex PCR reads anew with MiXCR; each CDR3 protein has one entry. Found here are about 250,000 distinct CDR3 sequences, 90% to 95% of them singletons; the top ten hold around 0.07%. The source material was CD4+ T cells from PBMCs. Receptors were obtained from a human donor with multiple sclerosis.

The J gene is TRBJ2-4, the V gene TRBV21-1. TRBV21-1 is an annotated pseudogene. The CDR3 loop spans 15 amino acids. CDR3 amino acids: CASSKGLVGKNIQYF. The CDR3 region has the DNA TGTGCCAGCAGCAAAGGCCTGGTAGGAAAAAACATTCAGTACTTC.

The chain links TRBV5-1 to TRBJ2-5; 7 nucleotides agree with TRBD1. The V segment lost 4 bases and the J segment 5 bases; nucleotides outside the gene matches: 8. CDR1 is SGHRS, CDR2 YFSETQ, per germline. The CDR3 runs to 14 residues. CDR3 in DNA: TGCGCCAGCAGCCCGACAGGGACGGGTGAGACCCAGTACTTC. It encodes CASSPTGTGETQYF.

The V call is TRBV19, the J call TRBJ1-5, with 7 bases lining up with TRBD1. J was trimmed by 6 bases and V by 0 bases; bases with no gene match: 11. This CDR3 contains 17 residues. The V gene's germline CDR1 is LNHDA and CDR2 SQIVND (reference sequence). The chain's CDR3 is CASSIDLLGGAGQPQHF. Written as DNA, the CDR3 is TGTGCCAGTAGTATAGATCTATTAGGGGGCGCGGGTCAGCCCCAGCATTTT.

The chain is built from TRBV5-4 and TRBJ2-2; 8 bases map to TRBD2. J was trimmed by 5 bases and V by 3 bases; bases with no gene match: 18. From germline, CDR1 is SGHNT and CDR2 YYREEE (reference sequence). The CDR3 has 19 residues. CDR3: CASSWRGTFGGGRTGELFF. DNA for the CDR3: TGTGCCAGCAGCTGGAGGGGTACTTTTGGCGGCGGGAGGACCGGGGAGCTGTTTTTT.

This clonotype showed up just once. V and J are TRBV28 and TRBJ2-4; no clear D gene. Germline V gene sequence: CDR1 MDHEN, CDR2 SYDVKM. The CDR3 consists of 13 residues. With 5 bases removed from V and 6 bases from J, the gap between germline ends came to 11 bases. The CDR3 loop is CASSLPPRNIQYF. CDR3 nucleotides: TGTGCCAGCAGTCTACCCCCTAGAAACATTCAGTACTTC.

V and J are TRBV4-1 and TRBJ2-7; tentative D call: TRBD2 (6 bases). This CDR3 contains 14 residues. Looked up from germline, CDR1 is MGHRA and CDR2 is YSYEKL. V lost 1 base to trimming and J lost 0 bases, with 7 bases between them. This CDR3 reads CASSQGLVSYEQYF. DNA for the CDR3: TGCGCCAGCAGCCAAGGACTAGTCTCCTACGAGCAGTACTTC.

This chain uses TRBV7-2 with TRBJ2-5; 8 nucleotides align to TRBD2. This CDR3 is 15 amino acids long. Trimming removed 6 bases from V and 2 bases from J; junction bases left unmatched: 8. Germline CDR1 is SGHTA and CDR2 is FQGNSA. This CDR3 reads CASSPVRGVQETQYF. As DNA, the CDR3 is TGTGCCAGCAGTCCCGTGCGGGGGGTTCAAGAGACCCAGTACTTC.

In this sample, this clonotype turned up a few times. The chain combines TRBV23-1 with TRBJ2-7; 8 nucleotides agree with TRBD1. TRBV23-1 is marked as an open reading frame, function uncertain. J gave up 5 bases and V 8 bases, and 17 bases lay outside the gene matches. This CDR3 spans 16 amino acids. CDR3 coding DNA: TGCGCCAGCCCTCAGGACAGGGATACTTTCGGCGACGAGCAGTACGTC. It encodes CASPQDRDTFGDEQYV.

The chain uses TRBV29-1 and TRBJ1-4, with a possible D match to TRBD1 (6 bases). Trimming pared 7 bases from V and 3 bases from J, leaving 15 bases between. Looked up from germline, CDR1 is SQVTM and CDR2 is ANQGSEA. CDR3 length equals 14 residues. CDR3 in DNA: TGCAGCGCTAGAAAGGGGGGATCTAATGAAAAACTGTTTTTT. Translation: CSARKGGSNEKLFF.

In DNA form, the CDR3 reads TGTGCCACACCCACAGGGGCCCTTAATGAAAAACTGTTTTTT. Protein product: CATPTGALNEKLFF. This chain links TRBV15 with TRBJ1-4, with 7 bases that match TRBD1. Germline V lookup: CDR1 LNHNV, CDR2 YYDKDF (reference sequence). The CDR3 is made up of 14 amino acids. V dropped 9 bases and J dropped 4; count of bases not matched to a gene: 8.